This T cell receptor (beta chain) was observed in a study of long-term antiretroviral therapy in people with HIV. The wider study: The oldest samples precede the 2015 immediate-ART recommendation by about a decade.

Researchers report immunoSEQ v3.0 was run at survey level. Clones were read by immunoSEQ multiplex PCR, and TCRdb kept only the in-frame ones, dropping some. This table holds 35,000 to 40,000 clones, roughly 93% found once. Germline CDR1 and CDR2: SGHRS and YFSETQ. The length of the CDR3 is 16 residues. Trimming cost V 0 bases and J 2 bases, with 13 bases left between them. This chain connects TRBV5-1 to TRBJ2-3; D is perhaps TRBD1 or TRBD2 (5 bases each). Material: unsorted PBMCs, obtained 4.1 years after starting antiretroviral therapy. This TCR was sampled from a woman aged 50 to 65 with HIV. CDR3 DNA: TGCGCCAGCAGCTTGGGGGGACCCGGCGTCACAGATACGCAGTATTTT. Its protein is CASSLGGPGVTDTQYF.